Described below is a single T cell receptor (beta chain) sequence and its context. Its specificity is unknown. The data stem from a study of shared clonotypes between healthy human individuals. Study-wide context: Three CD4 naive, three CD4 memory, two CD8 naive and one CD8 memory plate were used per donor.

The study's findings and limits: Four donors had roughly 5.2% of their naive CD4 clonotypes in common.

This CDR3 contains 13 residues. The germline gives CDR1 SEHNR, CDR2 FQNEAQ (reference sequence). Trimming pared 5 bases from V and 3 bases from J, leaving 11 bases between. Tens of thousands of T cell genomes (approximately 0.2 ug DNA) went into each sorted-subset replicate. TCRdb's copy holds only in-frame clones and misses some; the assay was immunoSEQ multiplex PCR. The sample shows about 2.1 million clones, 85% to 95% of them seen only once. Naive CD8 populations comprised CD45RO-negative cells positively selected for CCR7, excluding terminally differentiated effector memory CD45RA+ cells. The origin of this receptor is a man aged 18 to 35 in good health. Some clones in this sample may be carry-over from other donors' samples. The sequenced sample was naive CD8+ T cells from PBMCs. V is TRBV7-9 and J is TRBJ2-7; D may be TRBD1 (6 bases). The CDR3 loop reads CASSTGHNYEQYF. CDR3 DNA sequence: TGTGCCAGCAGCACGGGACACAACTACGAGCAGTACTTC.